This T cell receptor beta chain comes out of a study of blood T cells in healthy people across ages. Across the whole study: Template-switching capture recovered about one barcoded beta molecule per two T cells.

Findings and limits, study-wide: TCR beta diversity per million T cells fell roughly linearly with age.

Note on this clonotype: Its specificity is unknown.

Peripheral blood, about 10 milliliters per donor, was collected. It was with a sample-barcoded 5' primer and a J-beta primer mix that a second PCR of roughly 6 to 12 cycles was run. Every molecule of cDNA carried a tag from a template-switch adaptor with 12 random nucleotides. TCRdb redid the calling of the 5' RACE reads with MiXCR, one entry per CDR3 protein. The data contain about 1.5 million distinct CDR3 sequences, under 55% of them singletons. The CDR3 contains 17 residues. V trimming: 6 bases; J trimming: 2 bases; junction bases outside the gene matches: 10. Germline CDR1 is SNHLY and CDR2 is FYNNEI.

The sequenced sample was blood. The receptor comes from a young woman in good health. The V call is TRBV2, the J call TRBJ2-3, with 11 nucleotides matching TRBD2. The CDR3 here is CASSTYSGLAATDTQYF. The CDR3 DNA sequence: TGTGCCAGCAGCACCTATTCGGGACTAGCGGCCACAGATACGCAGTATTTT.